These T cell receptor beta chains were read from a single sample in a study of blood T cell repertoires in COVID-19. Data came from immunoSEQ multiplex PCR; TCRdb stores just in-frame clones and leaves some out. The sample holds fewer than 350,000 clones, around 85% seen once. The sequenced material came from PBMCs or T cells enriched from blood (not recorded which). Receptor source: a woman in her thirties who had been exposed to COVID-19. The CDR3 runs from the conserved cysteine through the conserved F or W.

CDR3aa: CASSQEGQGWGNTIYF
v_gene: TRBV4-3

CDR3aa: CASSYSRTQYF
v_gene: TRBV6-2/TRBV6-3

CDR3aa: CASSHRGSGNTIYF
v_gene: TRBV28

CDR3aa: CASSPISGGVTGELFF
v_gene: TRBV7-6

CDR3aa: CASSHGQGYTF
v_gene: TRBV6-5

CDR3aa: CASSYGENEKLFF
v_gene: TRBV6-2/TRBV6-3

CDR3aa: CASSPSRGKNIQYF
v_gene: TRBV7-2

CDR3aa: CASSEGGQGATTGELFF
v_gene: TRBV10-1

CDR3aa: CASSDQGGEQFF
v_gene: TRBV27

CDR3aa: CASSYPVGQTHYGYTF
v_gene: TRBV6-2/TRBV6-3

CDR3aa: CASSLAALAGGHEQFF
v_gene: TRBV7-2

CDR3aa: CASSPRDRVYEQYF
v_gene: TRBV13

CDR3aa: CASSLAETGIRETQYF
v_gene: TRBV7-9

CDR3aa: CAWSISGSTDTQYF
v_gene: TRBV30

CDR3aa: CAWSRQGGNQPQHF
v_gene: TRBV30

CDR3aa: CASIDSEGANQPQHF
v_gene: TRBV10-2

CDR3aa: CASSLRVLAMMNTGELFF
v_gene: TRBV5-8

CDR3aa: CASSSVRDRDDFGYGYTF
v_gene: TRBV5-1

CDR3aa: CASSPESGFNEQFF
v_gene: TRBV28

CDR3aa: CASSLPGDRGYTF
v_gene: TRBV5-1

CDR3aa: CASSSRERNTEAFF
v_gene: TRBV7-9

CDR3aa: CASSQRQGQGVYGYTF
v_gene: TRBV4-1

CDR3aa: CASSDRNYNSPLHF
v_gene: TRBV9

CDR3aa: CASSPQQNTEAFF
v_gene: TRBV5-4

CDR3aa: CASSPTGPIYNEQFF
v_gene: TRBV11-2

CDR3aa: CASGLRIATGLGGELFF
v_gene: TRBV11-2

CDR3aa: CASSRTSGRSYNEQFF
v_gene: TRBV19

CDR3aa: CASRYDGEGEKLFF
v_gene: TRBV13

CDR3aa: CASSPRTGGYGYTF
v_gene: TRBV28

CDR3aa: CASSLTSGVGDTQYF
v_gene: TRBV7-9

CDR3aa: CASSIPSDSFNYGYTF
v_gene: TRBV19

CDR3aa: CSASIFAEAFF
v_gene: TRBV20-1

CDR3aa: CASGLADSGELFF
v_gene: TRBV12-5

CDR3aa: CASSDRQGNTDTQYF
v_gene: TRBV10-1

CDR3aa: CASSWDSLTYEQYF
v_gene: TRBV5-1